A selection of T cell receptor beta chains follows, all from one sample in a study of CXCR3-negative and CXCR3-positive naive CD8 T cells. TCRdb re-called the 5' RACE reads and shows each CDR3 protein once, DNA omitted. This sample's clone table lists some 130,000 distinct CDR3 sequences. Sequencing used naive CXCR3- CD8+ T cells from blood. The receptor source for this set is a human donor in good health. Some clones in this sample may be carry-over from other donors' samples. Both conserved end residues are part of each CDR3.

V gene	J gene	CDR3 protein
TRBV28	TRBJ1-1	CASITGLAPTEAFF
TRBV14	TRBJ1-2	CASSQEGAPYGYTF
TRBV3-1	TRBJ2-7	CASSQVTDAGEQYF
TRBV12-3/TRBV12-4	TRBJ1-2	CASSPTTGTYGYTF
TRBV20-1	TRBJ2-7	CSARETLSGTGVYEQYF
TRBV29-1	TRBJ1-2	CSVDGTLSIYGYTF
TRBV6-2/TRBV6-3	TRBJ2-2	CASSYAPMNTGELFF
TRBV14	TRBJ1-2	CASSQEPGGHGYTF
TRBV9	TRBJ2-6	CASSGTGTGHSGANVLTF
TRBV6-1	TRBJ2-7	CASSGPFRNYEQYF
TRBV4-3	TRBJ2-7	CASSQDRGSYEQYF
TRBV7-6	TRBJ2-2	CASSTPSGAANTGELFF